Each of the 18 T cell receptor beta chains below was sequenced from the same sample in a study of T cells in Graves' hyperthyroidism and ophthalmopathy (dated by TCRdb to the late 2010s). Library preparation was by multiplex PCR. Sequencing was performed on an Illumina HiSeq 2000. The TCR beta CDR3 regions were amplified from RNA transcripts. For the first round of RT-PCR on the TCR CDR3, the HTBI primer set was used together with the Qiagen OneStep RT-PCR kit. TCRdb handled the public reads itself, with Q25 trimming in fastp and clone calling in MiXCR, and kept productive beta chains. Rows are combined by CDR3 protein, so each entry shows the most common genes and DNA. Recorded for this sample are 400,000 to 550,000 distinct CDR3 sequences; roughly 24% of them occurred a single time. The ten top clones hold 11% of the sample. The material sequenced was blood. The source of these receptors is a woman under 40 with Graves' ophthalmopathy.

This clonotype came up many times. The chain carries TRBV6-5 and TRBJ1-2, with D perhaps TRBD1 (6 bases). V dropped 3 bases and J dropped 7 bases, with 12 bases sitting between them. The V gene's germline CDR1 is MNHEY and CDR2 SVGAGI. The CDR3 is made up of 13 amino acids. The CDR3 sequence is CASSYNRDTGYTF. The CDR3 DNA reads as TGTGCCAGCAGTTATAACAGGGATACTGGCTACACCTTC.

The chain links TRBV6-1 to TRBJ2-7, with 7 bases fitting TRBD1. The CDR3 is 14 residues long. V trimming: 6 bases; J trimming: 3 bases; junction bases outside the gene matches: 8. Germline loops: CDR1 MNHNS, CDR2 SASEGT. CDR3 DNA sequence: TGTGCCAGCAGCCCACAGGGGCCTAACTACGAGCAGTACTTC. Amino acid sequence: CASSPQGPNYEQYF.

The chain recombines TRBV4-3 with TRBJ2-2; D is undetermined. With 0 bases removed from V and 5 bases from J, the gap between germline ends came to 7 bases. CDR3 size: 14 residues. In germline, CDR1 is LGHNA, CDR2 YSLEER. The CDR3 spells CASSQDRSTGELFF. DNA for the CDR3: TGCGCCAGCAGCCAAGATAGGAGTACCGGGGAGCTGTTTTTT.

A few counts support this clonotype. The chain uses TRBV28 and TRBJ2-2; D is unresolved. The CDR3 has 14 residues. CDR1 is MDHEN, CDR2 SYDVKM, per germline. V lost 3 bases, J lost 4 bases, and 9 bases lay in between. The CDR3 nucleotides read TGTGCCAGCAGTTTTTCTGCGGCCACCGGGGAGCTGTTTTTT. Its protein is CASSFSAATGELFF.

This clonotype was seen ten or more times. This chain's CDR3 is CASSDLGHVVEAFF. CDR3 nucleotides: TGTGCCAGCAGTGACCTGGGACATGTGGTTGAAGCTTTCTTT. The rearrangement joins TRBV25-1 to TRBJ1-1; the D gene is possibly TRBD1 (6 bases). In germline, CDR1 is MGHDK, CDR2 SYGVNS. The CDR3 extends over 14 amino acids. Trimming cost V 3 bases and J 7 bases, with 15 bases left between them.

This clonotype showed up many times. The rearrangement uses TRBV6-5 and TRBJ2-2; D ambiguous. This CDR3 region has 14 residues. V gave up 6 bases and J gave up 1 base, with 9 bases separating them. Germline lookup yields CDR1 MNHEY and CDR2 SVGAGI. The CDR3 spells CASSPSGNTGELFF. DNA of the CDR3: TGTGCCAGCAGCCCCTCAGGGAACACCGGGGAGCTGTTTTTT.

The chain combines TRBV11-1 with TRBJ1-5, with D unclear. V was trimmed by 5 bases and J by 1 base, leaving 15 bases between them. Germline V gene data show CDR1 as SGHAT and CDR2 as FQDESV (reference sequence). This CDR3 has 16 amino acids. The DNA for the CDR3 is TGTGCCAGCAGCGGTTCAGGAGGGTACAGCAATCAGCCCCAGCATTTT. Protein product: CASSGSGGYSNQPQHF.

There are many counts of this clonotype. This chain joins TRBV7-2 and TRBJ1-2; 7 nucleotides line up with TRBD1. The germline CDR1 and CDR2 sequences are SGHTA and FQGNSA. V lost 5 bases to trimming and J lost 6 bases; unmatched junction nucleotides: 12. This CDR3 has 15 amino acids. CDR3 nucleotides: TGTGCCAGCAGCCCCTACCGGACAGGCCGAGATGGCTACACCTTC. Protein: CASSPYRTGRDGYTF.

This clonotype was observed a handful of times. This rearrangement joins TRBV12-3 or TRBV12-4 to TRBJ1-5; maybe TRBD1 (5 bases). The germline V and J ends were trimmed by 4 bases and 11 bases, with 27 bases remaining between them. The CDR3 extends over 17 amino acids. The CDR3 spells CASSSRGVPDRLGAQHF. CDR3 nucleotide sequence: TGTGCCAGCAGTTCACGGGGGGTACCAGATAGGCTTGGGGCCCAGCATTTT.

The DNA of the CDR3 is TGTGCCAACGGGGAGACAGGGGGACCTGAAAAACTGTTTTTT. This translates into CANGETGGPEKLFF. The genes are TRBV12-3 or TRBV12-4 and TRBJ1-4, with 9 bases lining up with TRBD1. The CDR3 consists of 14 residues. Germline trimming cut 10 bases from V and 7 bases from J; bases unmatched to any gene: 10.

V and J are TRBV10-2 and TRBJ2-7; perhaps TRBD1 as D (5 bases). The V end lost 2 bases, the J end lost 2 bases, and 16 bases lay between the germline ends. The CDR3 spans 16 residues. Germline CDR1 is WSHSY and CDR2 is SAAADI. The CDR3: CASSENKGRTTYEQYF. CDR3 nucleotide sequence: TGCGCCAGCAGTGAGAATAAGGGGCGTACCACCTACGAGCAGTACTTC.

This clonotype was detected many times. The chain joins TRBV11-2 to TRBJ1-2; D gene ambiguous. From germline, CDR1 is SGHAT and CDR2 FQNNGV. This CDR3 is built from 15 residues. V shed 4 bases and J shed 0 bases, with 12 bases lying between them. CDR3 DNA sequence: TGTGCCAGCAGCTCCCTCGGGCAGGCTAACTATGGCTACACCTTC. Its translation: CASSSLGQANYGYTF. The full variable domain, in which reference TRBV11-2 and TRBJ1-2 provide the parts outside the CDR3, is EAGVAQSPRYKIIEKRQSVAFWCNPISGHATLYWYQQILGQGPKLLIQFQNNGVVDDSQLPKDRFSAERLKGVDSTLKIQPAKLEDSAVYLCASSSLGQANYGYTFGSGTRLTVV.

This clonotype was picked up a small number of times. V gene TRBV12-3 or TRBV12-4 combines with J gene TRBJ2-7; TRBD1 or TRBD2 may be the D gene (6 bases each). CDR3 length: 11 residues. Trimming shortened V by 8 bases and J by 5 bases, and 10 bases separated the two germline ends. Here the CDR3 reads CASVGGNEQYF. CDR3 sequence (DNA): TGTGCCAGCGTAGGGGGGAACGAGCAGTACTTC.

This clonotype came up many times. The chain is built from TRBV7-8 and TRBJ2-5; D is perhaps TRBD1 (5 bases). CDR1 is SGHVS and CDR2 is FQNEAQ in the germline V gene. With 4 bases removed from V and 0 bases from J, the gap between germline ends came to 18 bases. The CDR3 runs to 17 residues. The CDR3 is CASSSLGQNDNQETQYF. CDR3 bases: TGTGCCAGCAGCTCGTTGGGGCAGAACGATAACCAAGAGACCCAGTACTTC.

Remarks on this clonotype: Mismatch with germline at one junction end may stem from a read error. CDR3 bases: TGTGCCAGCAGCCAAACGACGGAGCAGTACTTC. The encoded protein is CASSQTTEQYF. The chain employs TRBV10-2 and TRBJ2-7; D ambiguous. CDR1 is WSHSY and CDR2 is SAAADI in the germline V gene. The CDR3 consists of 11 residues.

The chain has TRBV27 and TRBJ2-4; tentative D call: TRBD2 (6 bases). The CDR3 is 13 amino acids. The germline gives CDR1 MNHEY, CDR2 SMNVEV (reference sequence). The ends were cut back, 5 bases at V and 1 base at J, with 6 bases in the middle. The CDR3 protein is CASSRGAKNIQYF. The CDR3 nucleotides read TGTGCCAGCAGTCGGGGGGCCAAAAACATTCAGTACTTC.

The chain uses TRBV12-3 or TRBV12-4 and TRBJ2-5, with D hard to call. Trimming took 5 bases from V and 6 from J, leaving 7 bases between them. The CDR3 has 11 amino acids. In DNA, the CDR3 is TGTGCCAGCAGTACCCTAAAGACCCAGTACTTC. This sequence encodes CASSTLKTQYF.

This clonotype was observed many times. The chain has TRBV4-1 and TRBJ2-5; 7 positions match TRBD2. J lost 3 bases, V lost 0 bases, and 10 bases had no gene match. The CDR3 loop spans 17 amino acids. CDR1 MGHRA and CDR2 YSYEKL come from the germline V gene. CDR3 sequence reads: CASSQEVPGTTKETQYF. DNA of the CDR3: TGCGCCAGCAGCCAAGAGGTCCCGGGGACTACCAAAGAGACCCAGTACTTC.